The entry below gives a single T cell receptor (beta chain) sequence along with its context. Antigen specificity is unknown. Produced via immunoSEQ multiplex PCR; TCRdb's table is partial and in-frame only. The data contain roughly 150,000 clones, over 90% of them singletons. These data come from a study of T cell responses to AZD1222 COVID-19 vaccine. Regarding the study as a whole: Among AZD1222 vaccinees, only six or seven were seropositive at baseline. Clonal diversity was possibly underestimated; the donors were predominantly white British and more often female.

Trimming shortened V by 4 bases and J by 0 bases, and 16 bases separated the two germline ends. CDR1 is SGHAT, CDR2 FQNNGV, per germline. The CDR3 has 17 residues. The chain joins TRBV11-2 to TRBJ1-3; D not certain. This material consisted of peripheral blood, taken 28 days after the second AZD1222 dose. The sequence was collected from an adult who received the AZD1222 COVID-19 vaccine. CDR3 sequence (DNA): TGTGCCAGCAGCTCTCGGCGAATTATGAACTCTGGAAACACCATATATTTT. Translated: CASSSRRIMNSGNTIYF.